This is a list of T cell receptor beta chains from one sample in a study of T cells expressing NK-cell markers. TCRdb re-analyzed the 5' RACE reads; it lists each CDR3 protein once, without DNA. Its listing shows more than 400,000 distinct CDR3 sequences. The sample was blood T cells: a sorted CD56 or NKG2C T cell subset, CD4+ or CD8+ T cells, or bulk PBMC T cells (not recorded which). These receptors originate from a woman between 18 and 75 years old in good health. Both conserved end residues are part of each CDR3.

V gene	J gene	CDR3 protein
TRBV7-2	TRBJ2-7	CASMDRSSYEQYF
TRBV29-1	TRBJ2-1	CSVVGTSGIRENEQFF
TRBV5-1	TRBJ2-1	CASSILAGGPDEQFF
TRBV6-2/TRBV6-3	TRBJ1-5	CASTLAGGLSNQPQHF
TRBV5-1	TRBJ2-5	CASSPVPDRSGTQYF
TRBV23-1	TRBJ2-3	CASSPALGGATDTQYF
TRBV9	TRBJ1-5	CASSSKDSPLQPQHF
TRBV29-1	TRBJ2-3	CSTGGHSVPTDTQYF
TRBV6-1	TRBJ1-6	CASSGTGDNSPLHF
TRBV9	TRBJ2-7	CASSLGGSGSHEQYF
TRBV6-2/TRBV6-3	TRBJ2-5	CASSYLSGTRQETQYF
TRBV29-1	TRBJ2-3	CSVEGGRSDTQYF
TRBV24-1	TRBJ2-2	CATSDLEITGELFF
TRBV15	TRBJ2-7	CATSRDNRGGTYEQYF
TRBV5-1	TRBJ2-1	CASSFLAGGVNEQFF
TRBV10-3	TRBJ2-7	CAISRTSGTYEQYF
TRBV20-1	TRBJ2-1	CSASGAEDEQFF
TRBV20-1	TRBJ2-1	CSANRGRGNEQFF
TRBV20-1	TRBJ2-7	CSARTGTGGREQYF
TRBV29-1	TRBJ2-3	CSGGGHSTDTQYF
TRBV5-1	TRBJ2-7	CASSPAGGGAYEQYF